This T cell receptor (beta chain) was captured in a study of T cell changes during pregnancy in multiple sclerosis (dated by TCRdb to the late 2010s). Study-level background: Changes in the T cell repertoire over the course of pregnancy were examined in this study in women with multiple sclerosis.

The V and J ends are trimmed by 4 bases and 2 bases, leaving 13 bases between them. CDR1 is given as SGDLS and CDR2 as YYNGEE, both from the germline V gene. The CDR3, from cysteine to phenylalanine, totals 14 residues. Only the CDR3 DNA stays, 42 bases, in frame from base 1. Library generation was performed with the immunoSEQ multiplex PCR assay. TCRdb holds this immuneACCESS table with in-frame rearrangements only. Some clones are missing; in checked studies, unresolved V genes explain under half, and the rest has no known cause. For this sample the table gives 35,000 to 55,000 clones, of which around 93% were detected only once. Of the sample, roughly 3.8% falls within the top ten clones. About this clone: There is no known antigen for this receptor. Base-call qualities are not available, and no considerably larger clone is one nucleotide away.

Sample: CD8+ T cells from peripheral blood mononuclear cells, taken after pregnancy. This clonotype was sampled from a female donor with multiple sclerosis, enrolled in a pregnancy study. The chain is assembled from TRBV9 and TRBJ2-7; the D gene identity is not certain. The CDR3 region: CASSPPHSAYEQYF. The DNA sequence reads TGTGCCAGCAGCCCCCCCCACTCCGCCTACGAGCAGTACTTC.